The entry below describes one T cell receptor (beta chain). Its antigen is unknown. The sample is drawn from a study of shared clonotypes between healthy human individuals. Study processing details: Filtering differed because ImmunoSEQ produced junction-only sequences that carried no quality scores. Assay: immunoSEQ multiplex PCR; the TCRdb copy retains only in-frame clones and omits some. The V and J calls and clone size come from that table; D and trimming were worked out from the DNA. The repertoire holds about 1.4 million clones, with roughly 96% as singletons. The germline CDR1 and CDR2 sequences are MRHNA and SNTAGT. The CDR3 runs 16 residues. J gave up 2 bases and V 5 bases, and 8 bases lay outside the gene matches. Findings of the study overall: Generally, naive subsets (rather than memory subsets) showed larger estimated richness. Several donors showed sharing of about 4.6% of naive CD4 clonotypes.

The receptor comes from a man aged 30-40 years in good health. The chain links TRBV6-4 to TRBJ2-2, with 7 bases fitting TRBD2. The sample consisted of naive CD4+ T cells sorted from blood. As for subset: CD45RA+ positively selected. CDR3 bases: TGTGCCAGCAGTCGGGAACGGGGGGTTAACACCGGGGAGCTGTTTTTT. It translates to CASSRERGVNTGELFF.